Listed here are 2 T cell receptor beta chains from one sample, sequenced in a study of blood T cell repertoires in COVID-19. Repertoires were generated with immunoSEQ multiplex PCR, while TCRdb's copy carries only in-frame clones and drops some. Of around 280,000 clones in the sample, about nine tenths were seen once. The sequenced sample consisted of peripheral blood. Every receptor here comes from a woman aged 25 to 39 with COVID-19, enrolled during active disease.

The rearrangement joins TRBV4-1 to TRBJ1-6, with 7 bases matching TRBD1. J gave up 4 bases and V 1 base, and 4 bases lay outside the gene matches. The CDR3 spans 16 residues. The germline gives CDR1 MGHRA, CDR2 YSYEKL. CDR3 region: CASSQGSTGYNSPLHF. Here the CDR3 DNA reads TGCGCCAGCAGCCAAGGTTCGACAGGGTATAATTCACCCCTCCACTTT.

The chain is built from TRBV29-1 and TRBJ2-1; D remains ambiguous. In germline, CDR1 is SQVTM, CDR2 ANQGSEA. This CDR3 contains 13 residues. The CDR3 loop reads CSSTQQVSNEQFF. The CDR3, as DNA: TGCAGTAGCACTCAGCAAGTTTCCAATGAGCAGTTCTTC.